A single sample gave rise to the 23 T cell receptor beta chains below, sequenced in a study of beta chain features in type 1 diabetes (dated 2018 in TCRdb). The receptor library was made with the immunoSEQ multiplex PCR assay. The High Capacity cDNA Reverse Transcription Kit was used to reverse transcribe all of the isolated RNA, meaning that expressed TCRB transcripts were what got sequenced. In its TCRdb copy, this immuneACCESS table keeps in-frame sequences only and misses some clones. Where compared with another copy, unresolved V genes explain less than half of these, and the others have no known cause. The sample table shows about 230,000 clones, and about 10% are seen once. The top ten clonotypes cover around 0.037% of the sample. The source material was naive CD4+ T cells from blood. What this sample's cell subset or site label stands for: true naive CD4+ T cells. These receptors came from a woman in her late teens or twenties in good health.

This chain uses TRBV13 with TRBJ2-5; no firm D call. Trimming cost V 0 bases and J 4 bases, with 9 bases left between them. Germline CDR1 reads PRHDT; CDR2 reads FYEKMQ (reference sequence). This CDR3 contains 14 residues. CDR3 nucleotides: TGTGCCAGCAGCTTAGGGGAGTTGCCAGAGACCCAGTACTTC. It specifies CASSLGELPETQYF.

The rearrangement uses TRBV19 and TRBJ1-2; 7 nucleotides align to TRBD1. The J segment lost 6 bases and the V segment lost 5 bases, leaving 6 bases of the junction unmatched. This CDR3 region has 13 residues. Germline CDR1 and CDR2: LNHDA and SQIVND (reference sequence). CDR3 nucleotides: TGTGCCAGTAGTCGACAGGGTTTGGATGGCTACACCTTC. This sequence encodes CASSRQGLDGYTF.

The chain carries TRBV7-6 and TRBJ1-2, with 9 nucleotides matching TRBD1. CDR3 length: 15 residues. Trimming at V came to 4 bases and at J to 7 bases, leaving 10 bases not matched to a gene. CDR1 and CDR2 (germline): SGHVS, FNYEAQ. The CDR3 region is CASSSQQGAPFGYTF. The CDR3 coding sequence is TGTGCCAGCAGCTCACAACAGGGGGCGCCTTTTGGCTACACCTTC.

The chain uses TRBV18 and TRBJ2-1; a weak D match, TRBD2 (5 bases). Trimming shortened V by 3 bases and J by 0 bases, and 12 bases separated the two germline ends. CDR1 and CDR2 from the germline V gene are KGHSH and LQKENI. This CDR3 region has 16 residues. The CDR3 sequence: CASSPLDRGSYNEQFF. The CDR3, as DNA: TGTGCCAGCTCACCGCTAGACCGGGGCTCCTACAATGAGCAGTTCTTC. Using reference TRBV18 and TRBJ2-1 for the parts outside the CDR3, the full variable domain is NAGVMQNPRHLVRRRGQEARLRCSPMKGHSHVYWYRQLPEEGLKFMVYLQKENIIDESGMPKERFSAEFPKEGPSILRIQQVVRGDSAAYFCASSPLDRGSYNEQFFGPGTRLTVL.

This clone occurred a few times. The rearrangement links TRBV5-1 to TRBJ1-4, with D maybe TRBD1 (6 bases). Germline V gene lookup returns CDR1 SGHRS and CDR2 YFSETQ. The CDR3 has 15 amino acids. Trimming cost V 3 bases and J 0 bases, with 9 bases left between them. CDR3 residues: CASSYGQTTNEKLFF. The DNA of the CDR3 is TGCGCCAGCAGCTACGGACAGACAACTAATGAAAAACTGTTTTTT.

This clone was counted between two and nine times. The chain joins TRBV5-1 to TRBJ2-1; TRBD2 is a possible D gene (5 bases). Germline V gives CDR1 SGHRS, CDR2 YFSETQ. The CDR3 has 18 amino acids. Trimming pared 4 bases from V and 0 bases from J, leaving 20 bases between. Here the CDR3 DNA reads TGCGCCAGCAGCATAAGGCTCCTGGCGGGCCGCTCCTACAATGAGCAGTTCTTC. This translates into CASSIRLLAGRSYNEQFF.

This clone was recorded a few times. The chain employs TRBV6-1 and TRBJ2-1; TRBD2 aligns across 12 bases. The CDR3 consists of 15 residues. CDR1 is MNHNS and CDR2 is SASEGT in the germline V gene. The J segment lost 7 bases and the V segment lost 6 bases, leaving 7 bases of the junction unmatched. In DNA form, the CDR3 reads TGTGCCAGCAGGTCTAGCGGGGGGGGCAGGAATGAGCAGTTCTTC. Amino acid sequence: CASRSSGGGRNEQFF.

This clone occurred many times. CDR3 in DNA: TGTGCCAGCAGGGGTGCACAGGGACAGAGGGTCGAGCAGTACTTC. Translating it yields CASRGAQGQRVEQYF. The genes are TRBV28 and TRBJ2-7; 7 nucleotides line up with TRBD1. V shed 6 bases, J shed 6 bases, and the junction held 14 bases outside the gene matches. The germline V gene has CDR1 MDHEN and CDR2 SYDVKM. The CDR3 is 15 amino acids.

Only a few counts were recorded for this clone. The chain employs TRBV5-1 and TRBJ2-7, with D maybe TRBD1 (5 bases). The V end was cut by 0 bases, the J end by 5 bases, with 15 bases between. Germline lookup yields CDR1 SGHRS and CDR2 YFSETQ. CDR3 size: 15 residues. CDR3 DNA: TGCGCCAGCAGCTTGGCCTCAGGGTTATGGGACGAGCAGTACTTC. Amino acids: CASSLASGLWDEQYF.

The chain couples TRBV14 to TRBJ2-2; D ambiguous. Per germline, CDR1 SGHDN and CDR2 FVKESK. The CDR3 is made up of 15 amino acids. The V gene lost 1 base and the J gene lost 6 bases, with 12 bases spanning the gap. CDR3 in amino acids: CASSQVTGFSGELFF. CDR3 nucleotides: TGTGCCAGCAGCCAAGTTACCGGGTTCTCCGGGGAGCTGTTTTTT.

This clone was observed many times. The chain uses TRBV30 and TRBJ2-1; D is uncertain. Germline-derived CDR1 and CDR2 are GTSNPN and SVGIG (reference sequence). The V gene lost 0 bases and the J gene lost 8 bases, with 5 bases spanning the gap. The CDR3 has 11 amino acids. CDR3 coding DNA: TGTGCCTGGAGTGTACTTTATGAGCAGTTCTTC. Protein sequence: CAWSVLYEQFF.

A few counts support this clone. The V gene is TRBV5-1, the J gene TRBJ2-3; 13 bases agree with TRBD2. V lost 1 base to trimming and J lost 1 base; unmatched junction nucleotides: 3. CDR3 length: 17 amino acids. Germline V gene lookup returns CDR1 SGHRS and CDR2 YFSETQ. This CDR3 is CASSLRTSGGGTDTQYF. In nucleotides, the CDR3 is TGCGCCAGCAGCTTGCGCACTAGCGGGGGGGGCACAGATACGCAGTATTTT. Full variable domain (outside the CDR3, taken from reference TRBV5-1 and TRBJ2-3): KAGVTQTPRYLIKTRGQQVTLSCSPISGHRSVSWYQQTPGQGLQFLFEYFSETQRNKGNFPGRFSGRQFSNSRSEMNVSTLELGDSALYLCASSLRTSGGGTDTQYFGPGTRLTVL.

This clone was detected a few times. The genes are TRBV18 and TRBJ1-2; 10 bases agree with TRBD1. V gave up 3 bases and J gave up 2 bases; unmatched junction bases: 9. Per germline, CDR1 KGHSH and CDR2 LQKENI. The CDR3 loop spans 17 amino acids. CDR3 residues: CASSPLGQGPNNYGYTF. CDR3 coding DNA: TGTGCCAGCTCACCTTTGGGACAGGGGCCAAACAACTATGGCTACACCTTC.

The chain links TRBV6-6 to TRBJ2-1; D may be TRBD1 (6 bases). Trimming removed 5 bases at V and 6 bases at J, with 20 bases between. The CDR3 runs 16 residues. The V gene's germline CDR1 is MNHNY and CDR2 SVGAGI (reference sequence). The CDR3 loop reads CASSNTGTSVFNEQFF. CDR3 DNA sequence: TGTGCCAGCAGTAACACCGGGACATCGGTATTCAATGAGCAGTTCTTC.

The chain links TRBV5-1 to TRBJ2-2; 11 nucleotides match TRBD2. With V trimmed by 7 bases and J by 8 bases, 7 bases remained unmatched. CDR3 size: 14 residues. CDR1 and CDR2 (germline): SGHRS, YFSETQ. The CDR3 protein is CASDETSGKGELFF. The CDR3 bases are TGCGCCAGCGACGAGACTAGCGGGAAGGGGGAGCTGTTTTTT.

This clone turned up a few times. V and J are TRBV18 and TRBJ2-1; a possible D gene is TRBD2 (5 bases). The CDR3 sequence is 15 residues long. The germline V and J ends were trimmed by 3 bases and 5 bases, with 14 bases remaining between them. CDR1 is KGHSH and CDR2 is LQKENI in the germline V gene. The CDR3: CASSPISSGHNEQFF. The CDR3, as DNA: TGTGCCAGCTCACCCATATCCAGCGGCCACAATGAGCAGTTCTTC. Full variable domain (outside the CDR3, taken from reference TRBV18 and TRBJ2-1): NAGVMQNPRHLVRRRGQEARLRCSPMKGHSHVYWYRQLPEEGLKFMVYLQKENIIDESGMPKERFSAEFPKEGPSILRIQQVVRGDSAAYFCASSPISSGHNEQFFGPGTRLTVL.

This clone was picked up a small number of times. The chain joins TRBV10-3 to TRBJ2-1; TRBD2 matches at 9 bases. The CDR3 extends over 18 amino acids. V was clipped by 7 bases and J by 0 bases; unmatched bases: 13. The germline CDR1 and CDR2 sequences are ENHRY and SYGVKD. Here the CDR3 DNA reads TGTGCCATCACGGCCTTTGGGACTAGCCAGAGCTCCTACAATGAGCAGTTCTTC. It encodes CAITAFGTSQSSYNEQFF.

The J gene is TRBJ2-7, the V gene TRBV5-4; 9 bases are a match to TRBD1. The CDR3 contains 15 residues. Germline values: CDR1 SGHNT, CDR2 YYREEE (reference sequence). With 4 bases clipped from V and 6 bases from J, the junction kept 11 bases outside the gene matches. The CDR3 region is CASSQLGVTGGEQYF. In DNA form, the CDR3 reads TGTGCCAGCAGCCAGCTTGGAGTGACAGGGGGCGAGCAGTACTTC.

The chain has TRBV5-1 and TRBJ2-5; 7 bases are shared with TRBD1. The CDR3 runs 14 residues. Germline assignment: CDR1 SGHRS and CDR2 YFSETQ. V shed 7 bases and J 2 bases; nucleotides not matched to a gene: 8. CDR3 protein: CASRWRQGQETQYF. The CDR3 nucleotides are TGCGCCAGCCGCTGGAGACAGGGACAAGAGACCCAGTACTTC.

The chain carries TRBV6-5 and TRBJ2-5; maybe TRBD2 (5 bases). The CDR3 is made up of 12 amino acids. V lost 5 bases, J lost 5 bases, and 9 bases lay in between. Germline values: CDR1 MNHEY, CDR2 SVGAGI. DNA of the CDR3: TGTGCCAGCAGTCCGCGAGGGGAGACCCAGTACTTC. Protein: CASSPRGETQYF.

V gene TRBV27 combines with J gene TRBJ2-5; no firm D call. The CDR3 is made up of 14 amino acids. V was pared by 3 bases and J by 5 bases, with 13 bases between. The V gene's germline CDR1 is MNHEY and CDR2 SMNVEV (reference sequence). Here the CDR3 reads CASSLTLLTETQYF. The CDR3 DNA reads TGTGCCAGCAGTTTGACCCTACTAACGGAGACCCAGTACTTC.

This chain uses TRBV5-1 with TRBJ2-5; 8 nucleotides agree with TRBD2. CDR3 size: 15 residues. Trimming removed 2 bases from V and 3 bases from J; junction bases left unmatched: 6. Per germline, CDR1 SGHRS and CDR2 YFSETQ. The DNA of the CDR3 is TGCGCCAGCAGCTTTTTCGGGAGGGCCGAAGAGACCCAGTACTTC. Translated, it gives CASSFFGRAEETQYF. Variable domain in full (rest from reference TRBV5-1 and TRBJ2-5): KAGVTQTPRYLIKTRGQQVTLSCSPISGHRSVSWYQQTPGQGLQFLFEYFSETQRNKGNFPGRFSGRQFSNSRSEMNVSTLELGDSALYLCASSFFGRAEETQYFGPGTRLLVL.

The chain couples TRBV19 to TRBJ1-2; TRBD1 aligns across 7 bases. V dropped 4 bases and J dropped 4; count of bases not matched to a gene: 12. The V gene's germline CDR1 is LNHDA and CDR2 SQIVND (reference sequence). This CDR3 region has 16 residues. CDR3 amino acids: CASSTTGTAQFYGYTF. For the CDR3, the DNA is TGTGCCAGTAGTACCACCGGGACAGCGCAGTTCTATGGCTACACCTTC.